Presented here are 5 T cell receptor beta chains from one specimen sequenced in a study of blood T cell repertoires in COVID-19. Sequencing was performed with immunoSEQ multiplex PCR; in TCRdb, only in-frame clones are kept and a portion is missing. Found here are more than 65,000 clones, around 80% of them singletons; the top ten hold around 5%. Sequenced: peripheral blood. The receptors derive from a man over 45 with active COVID-19.

The V and J genes are TRBV3-1 (or the pseudogene TRBV3-2) and TRBJ2-7; D is perhaps TRBD2 (6 bases). Germline assignment: CDR1 LGHDT and CDR2 YNNKEL (reference sequence). CDR3 length equals 14 residues. V gave up 4 bases and J gave up 0 bases, with 10 bases separating them. CDR3 residues: CASSPGTLSYEQYF. Written as DNA, the CDR3 is TGTGCCAGCAGCCCCGGGACTCTCTCCTACGAGCAGTACTTC.

A word on this clone: The same CDR3 arises from other DNA sequences in this sample as well. V and J are TRBV18 and TRBJ1-5; D is perhaps TRBD1 (6 bases). V shed 3 bases and J shed 0 bases, with 12 bases lying between them. This CDR3 is 16 amino acids long. Germline V gene sequence: CDR1 KGHSH, CDR2 LQKENI. CDR3 loop: CASSPSTGDSNQPQHF. Here the CDR3 DNA reads TGTGCCAGCTCACCCTCGACAGGAGATAGCAATCAGCCCCAGCATTTT.

The J gene is TRBJ2-2, the V gene TRBV25-1, with D possibly TRBD1 on 6 matching bases. V was clipped by 4 bases and J by 7 bases, with 16 bases between them. The CDR3 is 15 amino acids. CDR1 and CDR2 from the germline V gene are MGHDK and SYGVNS. Written as DNA, the CDR3 is TGTGCCAGCAGTGTTCGACAGGTTGAGCGCGGGGAGCTGTTTTTT. It encodes CASSVRQVERGELFF.

This chain joins TRBV19 and TRBJ2-2, with 9 nucleotides matching TRBD1. CDR3 length: 16 residues. V gave up 4 bases and J gave up 6 bases; unmatched junction bases: 9. Germline V gene lookup returns CDR1 LNHDA and CDR2 SQIVND (reference sequence). For the CDR3, the DNA is TGTGCCAGTAGTAGGGGGGGACAGGGTTTGGCCGGGGAGCTGTTTTTT. It specifies CASSRGGQGLAGELFF.

This clone was seen only a few times. The chain employs TRBV28 and TRBJ2-7, with a possible D match to TRBD2 (5 bases). Per germline, CDR1 MDHEN and CDR2 SYDVKM. The CDR3 is 13 amino acids. V gave up 7 bases and J gave up 4 bases, with 14 bases separating them. The CDR3 DNA follows: TGTGCCAGCACGGCTAGCAGCTTGTACGAGCAGTACTTC. It codes for CASTASSLYEQYF.